The subject of this entry is one T cell receptor beta chain. The antigen is not known. PBMCs came from 9 to 10 ml fresh peripheral blood. The data were obtained in a study of T cells in Graves' hyperthyroidism and ophthalmopathy. Study-level background: Peripheral blood was drawn at first diagnosis, prior to all treatment. Notes on the study in general: Ophthalmopathy was separated from stable hyperthyroidism by a 13 V-J model.

Germline values: CDR1 LGHDT, CDR2 YNNKEL (reference sequence). The CDR3 consists of 13 residues. Trimming cost V 3 bases and J 12 bases, with 17 bases left between them. TCR beta CDR3 regions were amplified from RNA. An initial round of RT-PCR targeting the TCR CDR3 relied on the HTBI primer set. TCRdb reprocessed the multiplex PCR reads with MiXCR, giving one entry per CDR3 protein. The sample yields fewer than 400,000 distinct CDR3 sequences, 15% to 17% seen once. This chain uses TRBV3-1 with TRBJ2-5; D gene ambiguous. This clonotype was obtained from a woman aged 18-29 years with Graves' hyperthyroidism that later progressed to Graves' ophthalmopathy. Sequencing was carried out using blood. CDR3 residues: CASSHYPPRIKYF. The CDR3 DNA reads as TGTGCCAGCAGCCACTACCCCCCTCGGATCAAGTACTTC.